These 15 T cell receptor beta chains originate from one sample sequenced in a study of T-cell reconstitution after alpha-beta-depleted transplantation in children. Unique molecular identifiers were built into the TCRbeta library. TCRdb redid the calling of the PCR reads with MiXCR, one entry per CDR3 protein. The sample yields more than 400,000 distinct CDR3 sequences, about an eighth seen once. Sequenced material: PBMCs, mostly from graft donor cells, taken 180 days after TCRalphabeta/CD19-depleted stem cell transplant. The receptors here all came from a female patient aged 2-9 years who had a stem cell transplant for aplastic anemia, so the T cells may come from the graft donor.

The chain carries TRBV7-8 and TRBJ2-1, with D hard to call. The CDR3 has 15 amino acids. Germline CDR1 SGHVS, CDR2 FQNEAQ. V was cut by 1 base and J by 5 bases, with 12 bases left in between. The CDR3 DNA reads as TGTGCCAGCAGCTTAGAACACCAGAGAAACAATGAGCAGTTCTTC. Amino acid sequence: CASSLEHQRNNEQFF.

V and J are TRBV5-1 and TRBJ1-1; TRBD1 agrees at 12 bases. The CDR3 consists of 16 residues. Trimming took 0 bases from V and 3 from J; bases not matched to a gene: 3. Germline CDR1 reads SGHRS; CDR2 reads YFSETQ. CDR3 nucleotide sequence: TGCGCCAGCAGCTTGGAGGGGACAGGGGGCGACACTGAAGCTTTCTTT. Protein: CASSLEGTGGDTEAFF.

This clonotype has a count of ten or more. The chain has TRBV20-1 and TRBJ2-3, with unresolved D. Trimming cost V 6 bases and J 2 bases, with 12 bases left between them. The CDR3 runs to 13 residues. Germline assignment: CDR1 DFQATT and CDR2 SNEGSKA (reference sequence). The CDR3 bases are TGCAGTGCCCTCTTTGTTAACACAGATACGCAGTATTTT. It specifies CSALFVNTDTQYF.

The J gene is TRBJ1-4, the V gene TRBV3-1; possibly TRBD1 for D (6 bases). Deletions cut 1 base from V and 3 bases from J, with 9 bases between. The CDR3 extends over 15 amino acids. CDR1 and CDR2 (germline): LGHDT, YNNKEL (reference sequence). The CDR3 protein is CASSQVRGPNEKLFF. Here the CDR3 DNA reads TGTGCCAGCAGCCAAGTACGGGGGCCTAATGAAAAACTGTTTTTT.

This clonotype was found many times. The V gene is TRBV18, the J gene TRBJ2-7; D perhaps matches TRBD1 (7 bases). Germline-derived CDR1 and CDR2 are KGHSH and LQKENI. The V and J ends lost 3 bases and 0 bases respectively, with 12 bases between them. CDR3 length: 15 residues. The CDR3 DNA reads as TGTGCCAGCTCACCGCGGGACAGCCTCTCCTACGAGCAGTACTTC. It specifies CASSPRDSLSYEQYF.

Concerning this clonotype itself: Given a much more abundant clone one base away, this may be a read error. The chain has TRBV5-1 and TRBJ2-5, with D perhaps being TRBD1 or TRBD2 (6 bases each). V lost 1 base and J lost 3, with 10 bases in between. This CDR3 has 14 amino acids. Germline loops: CDR1 SGHRS, CDR2 YFSETQ. In DNA form, the CDR3 reads TGCGCCAGCAGCTTGTCGGGGGACAAAGAGACCCAGTACTTC. As protein: CASSLSGDKETQYF.

The genes are TRBV11-2 and TRBJ1-2; tentatively, D is TRBD1 (5 bases). V gave up 1 base and J gave up 8 bases, with 11 bases separating them. The V gene's germline CDR1 is SGHAT and CDR2 FQNNGV. This CDR3 is 13 amino acids long. CDR3 DNA: TGTGCCAGCAGCTTAGTGTTGGGGCCCGGCTACACCTTC. Translated: CASSLVLGPGYTF.

The chain combines TRBV10-1 with TRBJ2-3; TRBD2 aligns across 14 bases. The V segment lost 3 bases and the J segment 2 bases; nucleotides outside the gene matches: 4. Germline V gene lookup returns CDR1 WNHNN and CDR2 SYGVQD (reference sequence). This CDR3 region has 17 residues. The CDR3 loop is CASSEAGLAGDTDTQYF. DNA for the CDR3: TGCGCCAGCAGTGAAGCGGGACTAGCGGGAGACACAGATACGCAGTATTTT.

The table lists this clonotype with a few counts. The chain has TRBV27 and TRBJ2-3; the D gene is possibly TRBD1 (6 bases). Germline CDR1 is MNHEY and CDR2 is SMNVEV (reference sequence). The V end lost 3 bases, the J end lost 4 bases, and 23 bases lay between the germline ends. This CDR3 spans 18 amino acids. The CDR3 DNA reads TGTGCCAGCAGTTTCCTCTACCCGGGCAGGGGTACGTCAGATACGCAGTATTTT. This codes for CASSFLYPGRGTSDTQYF.

This clonotype was seen a handful of times. V usage is TRBV20-1 and J usage is TRBJ1-5; D remains unclear. In germline, CDR1 is DFQATT, CDR2 SNEGSKA (reference sequence). Trimming left V 1 base short and J 0 bases short, with 10 bases between. CDR3 length equals 15 residues. The CDR3 nucleotides are TGCAGTGCTAGAGCGGGATGGAATAGCAATCAGCCCCAGCATTTT. Translation: CSARAGWNSNQPQHF.

The chain carries TRBV28 and TRBJ2-3, with D tentatively TRBD1 (5 bases). V was cut by 4 bases and J by 2 bases, with 10 bases left in between. The CDR3 has 14 amino acids. The germline gives CDR1 MDHEN, CDR2 SYDVKM. CDR3 nucleotides: TGTGCCAGCAGTTCAAACAGGAACACAGATACGCAGTATTTT. Translating gives CASSSNRNTDTQYF. Full variable domain (missing parts from reference TRBV28 and TRBJ2-3): DVKVTQSSRYLVKRTGEKVFLECVQDMDHENMFWYRQDPGLGLRLIYFSYDVKMKEKGDIPEGYSVSREKKERFSLILESASTNQTSMYLCASSSNRNTDTQYFGPGTRLTVL.

This sequence joins TRBV11-2 and TRBJ2-2, with D perhaps assigned TRBD1 or TRBD2 (5 bases each). This CDR3 spans 18 amino acids. Germline V gene lookup returns CDR1 SGHAT and CDR2 FQNNGV. Trimming shortened V by 2 bases and J by 2 bases, and 18 bases separated the two germline ends. The CDR3 DNA sequence: TGTGCCAGCAGCTTAATTCGGCTCTCGGGGCCAAACACCGGGGAGCTGTTTTTT. It specifies CASSLIRLSGPNTGELFF.

This clonotype occurred a few times. V is TRBV20-1 and J is TRBJ2-3; the match to TRBD2 covers 8 bases. The CDR3 runs 19 residues. The germline V gene encodes CDR1 DFQATT and CDR2 SNEGSKA (reference sequence). Losses at the gene ends were 0 bases for V and 0 bases for J; bases not matched to a gene: 14. CDR3 protein: CSARDRAGGILTSTDTQYF. The DNA for the CDR3 is TGCAGTGCTAGAGATCGGGCGGGGGGAATCTTGACTAGCACAGATACGCAGTATTTT.

This clonotype was counted a few times. The gene calls are TRBV4-3 and TRBJ2-5; D is perhaps TRBD1 (6 bases). V was trimmed by 0 bases and J by 1 base, leaving 9 bases between them. This CDR3 comprises 15 residues. Germline V lookup: CDR1 LGHNA, CDR2 YSLEER. The CDR3 nucleotides read TGCGCCAGCAGCCAAGATCGGACAGCCCAAGAGACCCAGTACTTC. This sequence encodes CASSQDRTAQETQYF.

This clonotype was detected a few times. The rearrangement links TRBV27 to TRBJ2-4, with TRBD2 matching 12 bases. CDR3 length equals 15 residues. Trimming removed 5 bases from V and 9 bases from J; junction bases left unmatched: 8. Germline V gene lookup returns CDR1 MNHEY and CDR2 SMNVEV (reference sequence). The chain's CDR3 is CASSETTSGSGIQYF. CDR3 sequence (DNA): TGTGCCAGCAGTGAAACGACTAGCGGGAGTGGCATTCAGTACTTC.